Listed here is a single T cell receptor (beta chain). Its antigen remains unknown. The libraries were made with immunoSEQ v3. Generated by immunoSEQ multiplex PCR, the TCRdb table keeps only in-frame clones and is missing some. The sample includes over 25,000 clones, around 77% of them seen just once. CDR1 and CDR2 (germline): SNHLY, FYNNEI. The CDR3 totals 16 residues. With V trimmed by 7 bases and J by 9 bases, 11 bases remained unmatched. This record comes from a study of TIL therapy for anti-PD-1-resistant metastatic lung cancer. Study-level results: TIL cultures after expansion showed higher clonality and lower diversity than baseline tumor (median around 5.9% vs 31%).

Noted time point: pre-treatment sample, taken before nivolumab and TIL therapy. The tumor samples were excised metastases, mostly pleural nodules or supraclavicular lymph nodes. V usage is TRBV2 and J usage is TRBJ1-6; 11 positions match TRBD1. The material was tumor tissue, obtained at baseline. The TCR was taken from a person aged 25-79 years with non-small cell lung cancer. The CDR3 bases are TGTGCCAGCAATCGACCGGGACAGGGGGTGAGTTCACCCCTCCACTTT. It encodes CASNRPGQGVSSPLHF.